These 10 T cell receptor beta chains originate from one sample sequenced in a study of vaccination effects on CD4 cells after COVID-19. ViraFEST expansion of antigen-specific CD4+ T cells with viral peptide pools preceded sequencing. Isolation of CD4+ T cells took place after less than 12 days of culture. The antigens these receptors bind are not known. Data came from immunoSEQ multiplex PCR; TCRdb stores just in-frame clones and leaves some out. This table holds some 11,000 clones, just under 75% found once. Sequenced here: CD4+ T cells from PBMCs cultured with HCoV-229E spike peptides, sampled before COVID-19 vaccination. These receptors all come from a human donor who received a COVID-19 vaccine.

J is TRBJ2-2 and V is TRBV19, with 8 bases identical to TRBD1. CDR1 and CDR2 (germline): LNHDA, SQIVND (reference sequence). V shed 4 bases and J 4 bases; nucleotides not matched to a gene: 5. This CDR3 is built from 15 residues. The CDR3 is CASSTTGGSTGELFF. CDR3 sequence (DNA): TGTGCCAGTAGTACAACAGGGGGGAGCACCGGGGAGCTGTTTTTT.

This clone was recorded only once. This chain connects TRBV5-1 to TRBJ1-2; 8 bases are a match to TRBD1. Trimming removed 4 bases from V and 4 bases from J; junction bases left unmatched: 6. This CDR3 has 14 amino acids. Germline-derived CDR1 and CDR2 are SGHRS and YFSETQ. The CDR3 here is CASSQDRALYGYTF. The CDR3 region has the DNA TGCGCCAGCAGCCAGGACAGGGCGCTCTATGGCTACACCTTC.

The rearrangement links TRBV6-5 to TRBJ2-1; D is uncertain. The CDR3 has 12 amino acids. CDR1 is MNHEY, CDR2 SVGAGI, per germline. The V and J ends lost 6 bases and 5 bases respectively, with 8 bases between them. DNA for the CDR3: TGTGCCAGCAGCTATAGGGACAATGAGCAGTTCTTC. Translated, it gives CASSYRDNEQFF.

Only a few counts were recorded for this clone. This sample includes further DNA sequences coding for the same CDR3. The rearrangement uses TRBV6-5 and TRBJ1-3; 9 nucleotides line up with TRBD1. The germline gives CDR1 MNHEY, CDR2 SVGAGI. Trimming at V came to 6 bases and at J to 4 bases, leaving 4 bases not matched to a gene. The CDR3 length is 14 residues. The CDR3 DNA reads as TGTGCCAGCAGCAGGACAGGGGACGGAAACACCATATATTTT. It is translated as CASSRTGDGNTIYF.

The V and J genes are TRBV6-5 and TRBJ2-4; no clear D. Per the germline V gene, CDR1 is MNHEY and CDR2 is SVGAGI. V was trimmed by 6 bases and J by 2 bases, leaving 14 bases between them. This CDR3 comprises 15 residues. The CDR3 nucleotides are TGTGCCAGCAGCCCCAAAAGGGTGACCAAAAACATTCAGTACTTC. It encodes CASSPKRVTKNIQYF.

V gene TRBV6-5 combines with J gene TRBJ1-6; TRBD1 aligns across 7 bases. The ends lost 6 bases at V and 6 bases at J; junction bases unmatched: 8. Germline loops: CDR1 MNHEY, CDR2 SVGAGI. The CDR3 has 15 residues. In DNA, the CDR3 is TGTGCCAGCAGGTTAGGGCAGGGGGTTAATTCACCCCTCCACTTT. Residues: CASRLGQGVNSPLHF.

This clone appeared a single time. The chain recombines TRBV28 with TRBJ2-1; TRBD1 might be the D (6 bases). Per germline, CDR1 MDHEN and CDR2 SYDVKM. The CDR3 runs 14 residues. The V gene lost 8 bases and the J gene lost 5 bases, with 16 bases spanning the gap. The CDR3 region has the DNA TGTGCCAGCCTGCAAGGGACAAGGAACAATGAGCAGTTCTTC. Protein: CASLQGTRNNEQFF.

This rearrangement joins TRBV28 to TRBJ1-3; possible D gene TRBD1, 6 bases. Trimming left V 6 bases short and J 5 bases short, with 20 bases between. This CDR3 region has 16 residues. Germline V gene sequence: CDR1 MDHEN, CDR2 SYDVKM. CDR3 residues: CASRGVEGGFRNTIYF. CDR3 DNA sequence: TGTGCCAGCAGAGGGGTGGAGGGGGGCTTTAGAAACACCATATATTTT.

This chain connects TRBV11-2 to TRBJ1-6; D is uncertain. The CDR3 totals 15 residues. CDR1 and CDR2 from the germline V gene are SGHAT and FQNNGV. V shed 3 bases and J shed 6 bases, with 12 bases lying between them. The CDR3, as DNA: TGTGCCAGCAGCTTTGACCCATCCCCTAATTCACCCCTCCACTTT. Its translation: CASSFDPSPNSPLHF.

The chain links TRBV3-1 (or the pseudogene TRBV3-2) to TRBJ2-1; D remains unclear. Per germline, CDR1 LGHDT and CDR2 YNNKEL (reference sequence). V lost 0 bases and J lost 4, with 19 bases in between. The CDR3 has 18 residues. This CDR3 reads CASSQDLGTALLYNEQFF. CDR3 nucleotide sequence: TGTGCCAGCAGCCAAGATCTAGGAACAGCTCTCCTTTACAATGAGCAGTTCTTC.